These 12 T cell receptor beta chains share one sample of origin, sequenced in a study of OX40 agonist ivuxolimab in advanced cancers. TCRdb's copy holds only in-frame clones and misses some; the assay was immunoSEQ multiplex PCR. The sample records tens of thousands of clones, about 86% being singletons. The sequenced sample was CD4+ or CD8+ T cells sorted from blood, obtained in a trial of the OX40 agonist ivuxolimab. These receptors originate from an adult with an advanced solid tumor such as melanoma, head and neck, liver or kidney cancer.

The J gene is TRBJ2-7, the V gene TRBV6-6; D is perhaps TRBD2 (5 bases). In germline, CDR1 is MNHNY, CDR2 SVGAGI (reference sequence). Trimming removed 6 bases from V and 6 bases from J, with 18 bases in between. The CDR3 is made up of 14 amino acids. The CDR3 loop reads CASRPTMDASEQYF. CDR3 nucleotides: TGTGCCAGCAGACCGACTATGGACGCGTCCGAGCAGTACTTC.

The chain recombines TRBV28 with TRBJ2-1; D unresolved. The CDR3 spans 15 residues. From germline, CDR1 is MDHEN and CDR2 SYDVKM. The ends were cut back, 3 bases at V and 5 bases at J, with 14 bases in the middle. DNA of the CDR3: TGTGCCAGCAGTTTTGGGCGGCACTTAAACAATGAGCAGTTCTTC. This translates into CASSFGRHLNNEQFF.

The chain recombines TRBV6-1 with TRBJ1-4; a possible D gene is TRBD1 (5 bases). The CDR3 is made up of 17 amino acids. The germline V and J ends were trimmed by 1 base and 0 bases, with 12 bases remaining between them. CDR1 is MNHNS, CDR2 SASEGT, per germline. The CDR3 sequence is CASSEGFGGATNEKLFF. The CDR3 region has the DNA TGTGCCAGCAGTGAAGGGTTCGGGGGTGCAACTAATGAAAAACTGTTTTTT.

A note on this clone: This CDR3 is also generated by other DNA sequences in the sample. This chain links TRBV19 with TRBJ2-7; D possibly corresponds to TRBD1 (6 bases). Germline CDR1 LNHDA, CDR2 SQIVND (reference sequence). The CDR3 runs 14 residues. V lost 4 bases and J 2 bases, leaving 12 bases between the germline ends. The CDR3 DNA is TGTGCCAGTAGTACCCGGGACACTACCTACGAGCAGTACTTC. It yields the protein CASSTRDTTYEQYF. Filled out from reference TRBV19 and TRBJ2-7, the complete variable domain reads DGGITQSPKYLFRKEGQNVTLSCEQNLNHDAMYWYRQDPGQGLRLIYYSQIVNDFQKGDIAEGYSVSREKKESFPLTVTSAQKNPTAFYLCASSTRDTTYEQYFGPGTRLTVT.

The rearrangement joins TRBV7-3 to TRBJ1-6, with D possibly being TRBD1 (6 bases). The length of the CDR3 is 15 residues. The germline CDR1 and CDR2 sequences are SGHTA and FQGTGA. Trimming pared 5 bases from V and 10 bases from J, leaving 18 bases between. CDR3 DNA: TGTGCCAGCAGCGCCTTTGGGGGCGGGGAGTCACCCCTCCACTTT. Translated, it gives CASSAFGGGESPLHF. The whole variable domain, remainder taken from reference TRBV7-3 and TRBJ1-6, is GAGVSQTPSNKVTEKGKYVELRCDPISGHTALYWYRQSLGQGPEFLIYFQGTGAADDSGLPNDRFFAVRPEGSVSTLKIQRTERGDSAVYLCASSAFGGGESPLHFGNGTRLTVT.

This clone was detected only once. The chain has TRBV2 and TRBJ1-4; no firm D call. V was trimmed by 5 bases and J by 8 bases, leaving 18 bases between them. The CDR3 has 15 amino acids. Germline V gene lookup returns CDR1 SNHLY and CDR2 FYNNEI. The CDR3 reads CASSRELSGREKLFF. The CDR3 DNA sequence: TGTGCCAGCAGTAGGGAGCTTTCGGGGAGAGAAAAACTGTTTTTT. Drawing the rest from reference TRBV2 and TRBJ1-4, the complete variable domain is EPEVTQTPSHQVTQMGQEVILRCVPISNHLYFYWYRQILGQKVEFLVSFYNNEISEKSEIFDDQFSVERPDGSNFTLKIRSTKLEDSAMYFCASSRELSGREKLFFGSGTQLSVL.

The genes are TRBV7-6 and TRBJ2-1; 12 bases match TRBD2. V lost 3 bases to trimming and J lost 14 bases; unmatched junction nucleotides: 8. The CDR3 has 14 residues. CDR1 and CDR2 from the germline V gene are SGHVS and FNYEAQ. The CDR3 loop is CASSFSLAGGLEFF. CDR3 sequence (DNA): TGTGCCAGCAGCTTTAGTCTAGCGGGGGGGCTTGAGTTCTTC.

V is TRBV30 and J is TRBJ1-2; 7 bases are shared with TRBD1. From germline, CDR1 is GTSNPN and CDR2 SVGIG (reference sequence). The CDR3 runs to 13 residues. The V gene end was trimmed by 7 bases and the J gene end by 5 bases; junction bases not matched to a gene: 10. The CDR3 DNA sequence: TGTGCCTTTTGGGTGGCGACAGGGTATGGCTACACCTTC. As protein: CAFWVATGYGYTF.

V usage is TRBV2 and J usage is TRBJ1-2; maybe TRBD1 (5 bases). This CDR3 has 15 amino acids. Trimming shortened V by 10 bases and J by 3 bases, and 21 bases separated the two germline ends. CDR1 is SNHLY, CDR2 FYNNEI, per germline. In nucleotides, the CDR3 is TGTGCCACGACAGATTCGGGGAAAGGGGACTATGGCTACACCTTC. It yields the protein CATTDSGKGDYGYTF.

This clone was recorded once. This rearrangement joins TRBV4-1 to TRBJ2-5; D call uncertain. The CDR3 totals 13 residues. V dropped 1 base and J dropped 1 base, with 4 bases sitting between them. Germline V gives CDR1 MGHRA, CDR2 YSYEKL. CDR3 sequence: CASSQGVQETQYF. In nucleotides, the CDR3 is TGCGCCAGCAGCCAAGGGGTCCAAGAGACCCAGTACTTC.

The chain employs TRBV30 and TRBJ2-7; D ambiguous. The germline V and J ends were trimmed by 3 bases and 2 bases, with 11 bases remaining between them. Germline V lookup: CDR1 GTSNPN, CDR2 SVGIG (reference sequence). The CDR3 loop spans 13 amino acids. The CDR3 is CAWSSEAPYEQYF. CDR3 nucleotide sequence: TGTGCCTGGAGCAGTGAGGCACCCTACGAGCAGTACTTC.

The chain joins TRBV7-2 to TRBJ1-2; D perhaps matches TRBD1 (6 bases). The V and J ends lost 3 bases and 0 bases respectively, with 14 bases between them. Germline V lookup: CDR1 SGHTA, CDR2 FQGNSA. This CDR3 spans 16 amino acids. CDR3 residues: CASSFLGGRTNYGYTF. CDR3 nucleotides: TGTGCCAGCAGCTTCCTAGGGGGAAGGACTAACTATGGCTACACCTTC. Variable domain in full (rest from reference TRBV7-2 and TRBJ1-2): GAGVSQSPSNKVTEKGKDVELRCDPISGHTALYWYRQSLGQGLEFLIYFQGNSAPDKSGLPSDRFSAERTGGSVSTLTIQRTQQEDSAVYLCASSFLGGRTNYGYTFGSGTRLTVV.